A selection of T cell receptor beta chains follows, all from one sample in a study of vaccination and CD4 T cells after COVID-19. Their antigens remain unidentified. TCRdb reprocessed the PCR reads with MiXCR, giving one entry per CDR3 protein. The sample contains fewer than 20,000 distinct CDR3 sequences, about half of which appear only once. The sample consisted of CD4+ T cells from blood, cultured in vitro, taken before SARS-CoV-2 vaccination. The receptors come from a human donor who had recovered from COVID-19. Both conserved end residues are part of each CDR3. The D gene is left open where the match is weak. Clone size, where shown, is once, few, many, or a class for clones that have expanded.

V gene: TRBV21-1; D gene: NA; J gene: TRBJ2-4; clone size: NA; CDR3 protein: CASSLRGWSQETKNIQYF; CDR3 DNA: TGTGCCAGCAGTTTGAGGGGTTGGTCCCAGGAGACCAAAAACATTCAGTACTTC
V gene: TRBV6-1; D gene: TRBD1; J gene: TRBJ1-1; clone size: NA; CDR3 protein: CASTGQGGTEAFF; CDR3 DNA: TGTGCCAGCACCGGACAGGGCGGGACTGAAGCTTTCTTT
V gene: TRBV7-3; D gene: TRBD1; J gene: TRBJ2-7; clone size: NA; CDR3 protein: CASSLRQGAGEQYF; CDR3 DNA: TGTGCCAGCAGCTTACGGCAGGGGGCTGGCGAGCAGTACTTC
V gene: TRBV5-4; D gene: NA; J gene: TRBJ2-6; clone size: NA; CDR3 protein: CASSFISGANVLTF; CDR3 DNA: TGTGCCAGCAGCTTTATCTCTGGGGCCAACGTCCTGACTTTC
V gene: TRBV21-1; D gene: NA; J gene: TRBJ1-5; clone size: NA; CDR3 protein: CASSPAPGGQPQHF; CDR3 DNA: TGTGCCAGCAGCCCTGCCCCGGGAGGCCAGCCCCAGCATTTT
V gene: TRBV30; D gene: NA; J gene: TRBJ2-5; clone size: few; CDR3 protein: CAWSGDRWQETQYF; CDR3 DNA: TGTGCCTGGAGTGGCGACAGGTGGCAAGAGACCCAGTACTTC
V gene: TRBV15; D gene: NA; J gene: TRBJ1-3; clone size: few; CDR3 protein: CATSRERGGNTIYF; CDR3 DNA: TGTGCCACCAGCAGAGAAAGGGGGGGAAACACCATATATTTT
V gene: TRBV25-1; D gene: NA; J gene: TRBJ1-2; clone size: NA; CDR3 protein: CASSAGEPGYTF; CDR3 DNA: TGTGCCAGCAGTGCAGGGGAACCTGGCTACACCTTC
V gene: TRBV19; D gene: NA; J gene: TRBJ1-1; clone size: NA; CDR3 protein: CASSRDTLNTEAFF; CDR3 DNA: TGTGCCAGTAGCAGGGACACACTGAACACTGAAGCTTTCTTT
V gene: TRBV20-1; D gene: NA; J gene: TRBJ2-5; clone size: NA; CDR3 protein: CSASRPLQETQYF; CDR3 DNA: TGCAGTGCTAGTCGTCCATTACAAGAGACCCAGTACTTC
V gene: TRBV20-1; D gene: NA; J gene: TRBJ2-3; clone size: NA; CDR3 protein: CSATRFVGDTQYF; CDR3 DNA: TGCAGTGCGACTAGATTTGTTGGGGATACGCAGTATTTT
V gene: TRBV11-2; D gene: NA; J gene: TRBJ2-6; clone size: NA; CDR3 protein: CASSPRVVGVLTF; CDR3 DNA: TGTGCCAGCAGTCCCAGGGTGGTCGGCGTCCTGACTTTC
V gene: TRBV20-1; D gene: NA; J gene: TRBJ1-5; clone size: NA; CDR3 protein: CSASTGDGRNQPQHF; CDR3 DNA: TGCAGTGCTAGTACGGGTGATGGACGCAATCAGCCCCAGCATTTT
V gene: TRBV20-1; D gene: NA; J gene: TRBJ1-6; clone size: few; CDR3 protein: CSARDRGAPLHF; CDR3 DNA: TGCAGTGCTAGAGACCGGGGGGCACCCCTCCACTTT
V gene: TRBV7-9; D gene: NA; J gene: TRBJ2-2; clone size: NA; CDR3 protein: CASSGGFATGELFF; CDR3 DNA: TGTGCCAGCTCAGGGGGGTTCGCGACCGGGGAGCTGTTTTTT
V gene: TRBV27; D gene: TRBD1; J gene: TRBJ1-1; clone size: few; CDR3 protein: CASSNRDRNTEAFF; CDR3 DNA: TGTGCCAGCAGTAACCGGGACAGGAACACTGAAGCTTTCTTT
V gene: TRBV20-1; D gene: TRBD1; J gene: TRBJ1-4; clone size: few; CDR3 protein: CSALTRQGNEKLFF; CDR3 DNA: TGCAGTGCTCTTACTCGACAGGGAAATGAAAAACTGTTTTTT
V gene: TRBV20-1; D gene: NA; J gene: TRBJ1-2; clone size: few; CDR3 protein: CSVLRGQSTGYTF; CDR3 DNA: TGCAGCGTCTTACGGGGGCAGTCTACCGGCTACACCTTC
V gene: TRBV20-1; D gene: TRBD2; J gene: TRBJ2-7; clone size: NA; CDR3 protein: CSAPGLAGTYEQYF; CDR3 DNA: TGCAGTGCCCCGGGACTAGCGGGGACCTACGAGCAGTACTTC
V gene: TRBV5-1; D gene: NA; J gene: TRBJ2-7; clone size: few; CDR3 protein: CASSLPGLYEQYF; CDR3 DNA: TGCGCCAGCAGCTTGCCAGGGCTATACGAGCAGTACTTC
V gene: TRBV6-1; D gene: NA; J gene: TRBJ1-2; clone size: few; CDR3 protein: CASSNREDSSGYTF; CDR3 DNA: TGTGCCAGCTCGAACAGAGAAGACAGCTCTGGCTACACCTTC
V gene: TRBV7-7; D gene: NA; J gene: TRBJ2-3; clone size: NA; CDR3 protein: CASSLGGLTDTQYF; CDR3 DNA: TGTGCCAGCAGCTTAGGGGGGTTGACAGATACGCAGTATTTT
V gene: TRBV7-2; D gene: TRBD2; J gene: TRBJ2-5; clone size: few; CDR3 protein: CASSPRGGRAGETQYF; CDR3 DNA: TGTGCCAGCAGCCCCAGGGGCGGGAGGGCCGGGGAGACCCAGTACTTC
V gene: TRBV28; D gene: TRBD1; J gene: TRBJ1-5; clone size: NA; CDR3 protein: CASSLRTGNNQPQHF; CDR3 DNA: TGTGCCAGCAGTTTAAGGACAGGGAACAATCAGCCCCAGCATTTT
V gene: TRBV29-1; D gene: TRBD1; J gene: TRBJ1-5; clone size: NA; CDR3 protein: CSVEPGGNQPQHF; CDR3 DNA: TGCAGCGTTGAGCCAGGGGGGAATCAGCCCCAGCATTTT
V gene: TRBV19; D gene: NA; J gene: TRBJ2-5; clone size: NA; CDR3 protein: CASSIGQPPGTQYF; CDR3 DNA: TGTGCCAGTAGTATCGGACAGCCCCCCGGAACCCAGTACTTC
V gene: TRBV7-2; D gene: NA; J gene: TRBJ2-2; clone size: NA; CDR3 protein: CASSLKRPGLTGELFF; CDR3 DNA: TGTGCCAGCAGCTTAAAGCGGCCAGGGCTCACCGGGGAGCTGTTTTTT
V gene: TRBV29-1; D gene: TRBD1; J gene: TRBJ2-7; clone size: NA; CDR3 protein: CSVAGQGVYEQYF; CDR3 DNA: TGCAGCGTTGCTGGACAGGGGGTATACGAGCAGTACTTC
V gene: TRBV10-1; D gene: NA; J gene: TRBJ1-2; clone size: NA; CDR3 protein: CARKWETGWGYTF; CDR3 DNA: TGCGCCAGAAAGTGGGAGACCGGGTGGGGCTACACCTTC
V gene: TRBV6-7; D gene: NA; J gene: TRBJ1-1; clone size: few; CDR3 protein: CASSLSGTPGAKGDSEAFF; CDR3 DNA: TGTGCCAGCAGTCTCTCCGGGACCCCCGGGGCTAAGGGCGACTCTGAAGCTTTCTTT
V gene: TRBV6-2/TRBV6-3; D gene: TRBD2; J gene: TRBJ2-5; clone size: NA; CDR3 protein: CASSPGLAASQYF; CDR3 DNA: TGTGCCAGCAGCCCCGGACTAGCGGCGTCCCAGTACTTC
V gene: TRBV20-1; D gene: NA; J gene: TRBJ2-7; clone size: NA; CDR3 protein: CSASRTATYEQYF; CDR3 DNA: TGCAGTGCTAGTCGGACGGCAACCTACGAGCAGTACTTC
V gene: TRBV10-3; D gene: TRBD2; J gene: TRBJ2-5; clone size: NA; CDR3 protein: CAISESERGAYSETQYF; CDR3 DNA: TGTGCCATCAGTGAGTCTGAGCGGGGGGCCTATAGCGAGACCCAGTACTTC
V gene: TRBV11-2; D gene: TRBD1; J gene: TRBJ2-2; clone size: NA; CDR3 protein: CASSFGGQGNTGELFF; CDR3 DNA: TGTGCCAGCAGCTTTGGGGGACAGGGGAACACCGGGGAGCTGTTTTTT
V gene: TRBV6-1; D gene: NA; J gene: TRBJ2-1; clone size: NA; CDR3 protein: CASSPPGSSYNEQFF; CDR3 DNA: TGTGCCAGCAGTCCCCCGGGCTCCTCCTACAATGAGCAGTTCTTC
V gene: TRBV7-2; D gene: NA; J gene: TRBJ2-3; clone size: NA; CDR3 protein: CASSRVISLTDTQYF; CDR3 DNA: TGTGCCAGCAGTCGGGTTATCTCCCTCACAGATACGCAGTATTTT
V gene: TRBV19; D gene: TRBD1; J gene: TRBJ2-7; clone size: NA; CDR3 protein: CASSRGQLYEQYF; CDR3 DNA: TGTGCCAGTAGTAGGGGACAGCTCTACGAGCAGTACTTC
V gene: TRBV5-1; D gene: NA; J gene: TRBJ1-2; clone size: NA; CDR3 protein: CASSLDPQGYGYTF; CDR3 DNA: TGCGCCAGCAGCTTGGATCCACAGGGTTATGGCTACACCTTC
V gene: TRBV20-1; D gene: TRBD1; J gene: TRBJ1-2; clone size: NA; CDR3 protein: CSASYRGQGDGYTF; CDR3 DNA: TGCAGTGCATCGTACCGGGGACAGGGGGATGGCTACACCTTC
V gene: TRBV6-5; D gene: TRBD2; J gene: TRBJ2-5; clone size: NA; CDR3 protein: CASSSLTSPETRYF; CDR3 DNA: TGTGCCAGCAGTTCCCTGACTAGCCCGGAGACCCGGTACTTC
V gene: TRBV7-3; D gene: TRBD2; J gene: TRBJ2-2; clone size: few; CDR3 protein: CASGLAGMGGELFF; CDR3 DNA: TGTGCCAGTGGACTAGCGGGAATGGGCGGGGAGCTGTTTTTT
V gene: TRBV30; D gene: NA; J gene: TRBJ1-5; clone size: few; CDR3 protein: CAWSVLPAREGQPQHF; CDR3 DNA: TGTGCCTGGAGTGTACTCCCCGCCAGGGAGGGGCAGCCCCAGCATTTT
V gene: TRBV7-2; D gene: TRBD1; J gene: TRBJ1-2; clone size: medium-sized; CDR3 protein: CASSQDRAGYTF; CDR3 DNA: TGTGCCAGCAGTCAGGACAGGGCTGGCTACACCTTC
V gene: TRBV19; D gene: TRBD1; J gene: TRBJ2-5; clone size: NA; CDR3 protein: CASSAGTGGGETQYF; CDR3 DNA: TGTGCCAGTAGTGCTGGGACAGGGGGCGGGGAGACCCAGTACTTC
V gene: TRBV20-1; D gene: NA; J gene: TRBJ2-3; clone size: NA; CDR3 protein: CSAGGTVWNTQYF; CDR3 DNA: TGCAGTGCTGGAGGGACAGTTTGGAATACGCAGTATTTT
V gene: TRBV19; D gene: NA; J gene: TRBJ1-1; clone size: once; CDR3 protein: CASSELGRERAFF; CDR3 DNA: TGTGCCAGTAGCGAACTCGGCCGCGAGCGAGCTTTCTTT
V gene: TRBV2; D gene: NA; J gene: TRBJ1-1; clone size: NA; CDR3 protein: CASSRTATEAFF; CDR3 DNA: TGTGCCAGCAGTAGGACAGCTACTGAAGCTTTCTTT
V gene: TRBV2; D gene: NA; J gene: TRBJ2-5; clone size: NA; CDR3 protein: CASSANALGETQYF; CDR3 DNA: TGTGCCAGCAGCGCAAACGCCCTGGGGGAGACCCAGTACTTC
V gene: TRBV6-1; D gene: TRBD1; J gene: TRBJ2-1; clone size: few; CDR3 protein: CASSVGTGSSGNNEQFF; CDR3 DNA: TGTGCCAGCAGTGTTGGGACAGGGAGCAGCGGGAACAATGAGCAGTTCTTC
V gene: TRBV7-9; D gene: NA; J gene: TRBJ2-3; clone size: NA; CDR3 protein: CASSPGGAEADTQYF; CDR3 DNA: TGTGCCAGCAGCCCCGGAGGGGCGGAGGCAGATACGCAGTATTTT
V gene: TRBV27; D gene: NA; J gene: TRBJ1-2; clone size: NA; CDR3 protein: CASSLSFGLAYGYAF; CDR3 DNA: TGTGCCAGCAGTTTATCCTTCGGGTTGGCGTATGGCTACGCCTTC
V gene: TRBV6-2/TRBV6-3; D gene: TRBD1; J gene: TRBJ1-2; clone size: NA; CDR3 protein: CASSMTGAGYTF; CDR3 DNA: TGTGCCAGCAGTATGACAGGGGCCGGCTACACCTTC
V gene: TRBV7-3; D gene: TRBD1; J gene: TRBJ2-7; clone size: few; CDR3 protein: CASSVAGGAQYEQYF; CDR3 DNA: TGTGCCAGCAGCGTCGCAGGGGGCGCTCAATACGAGCAGTACTTC
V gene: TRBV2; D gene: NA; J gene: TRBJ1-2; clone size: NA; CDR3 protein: CASSDTNSVYGYTF; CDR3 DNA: TGTGCCAGCAGTGATACGAACAGTGTCTATGGCTACACCTTC